A selection of T cell receptor beta chains follows, all from one sample in a study of spatial heterogeneity in lung cancer. In TCRdb, the 5' RACE reads were re-called with MiXCR into one record per CDR3 protein. The sample lists 17,000 or so distinct CDR3 sequences; less than 7.5% were seen once. The material was lung tumor tissue, obtained at surgery. The receptors derive from a female donor with early-stage non-small cell lung cancer. Each CDR3 is given with its conserved first and last residue. A D gene is named only where the DNA matches it firmly. A row's size may be missing; if present it is once, few, many or a size class.

TRBD1 TRBJ1-2 TRBV29-1 many TGCAGCGTTGAAACAGGGGGTTACGGCTACACCTTC CSVETGGYGYTF
NA TRBJ1-1 TRBV2 medium-sized TGTGCCAGCAGTGGGCGGGGGAACACTGAAGCTTTCTTT CASSGRGNTEAFF
TRBD1 TRBJ2-7 TRBV28 many TGTGCCAGCGAAAACGGGGCAGGGGGCAGCTACGAGCAGTACTTC CASENGAGGSYEQYF
NA TRBJ1-1 TRBV6-2/TRBV6-3 NA TGTGCCAGCAAGGGTCCGAACACTGAAGCTTTCTTT CASKGPNTEAFF
NA TRBJ2-1 TRBV28 NA TGTGCCAGCAGTTACAATGAGCAGTTCTTC CASSYNEQFF
TRBD1 TRBJ1-2 TRBV7-2 many TGTGCCAGCAGCTTTCAGGGGGCCGGCTACACCTTC CASSFQGAGYTF
NA TRBJ1-2 TRBV7-9 many TGTGCCAGCAGCTTAGGGTCCGGGTATGGCTACACCTTC CASSLGSGYGYTF
TRBD2 TRBJ2-1 TRBV18 medium-sized TGTGCCAGCTCACCACCGTCTAGCGGGGCGGCCCACAATGAGCAGTTCTTC CASSPPSSGAAHNEQFF
TRBD1 TRBJ2-5 TRBV2 many TGTGCCAGCAGTGGTGACAGGGGGCACGTGTACCAAGAGACCCAGTACTTC CASSGDRGHVYQETQYF
TRBD1 TRBJ2-4 TRBV12-3/TRBV12-4 medium-sized TGTGCCAGCAGGGGACAGGGGGTAGCCAAAAACATTCAGTACTTC CASRGQGVAKNIQYF
NA TRBJ1-5 TRBV12-3/TRBV12-4 many TGTGCCAGCAGTCCACAAACAGGGTCGGGTCAGCCCCAGCATTTT CASSPQTGSGQPQHF
NA TRBJ2-7 TRBV7-2 many TGTGCCAGCAGCTTAGACGAGCAGTACTTC CASSLDEQYF
NA TRBJ1-5 TRBV5-1 many TGCGCCAGCAGCCTCGAGGGGTGGAGTAATCAGCCCCAGCATTTT CASSLEGWSNQPQHF
TRBD2 TRBJ2-1 TRBV20-1 few TGCAGTGCTGGTATAGCGGGAGTAGGATCCTACAATGAGCAGTTCTTC CSAGIAGVGSYNEQFF
TRBD2 TRBJ2-7 TRBV6-1 many TGTGCCAGCAGGAAACTAGCGGGAGTCGACGAGCAGTACTTC CASRKLAGVDEQYF
TRBD2 TRBJ2-1 TRBV20-1 many TGCAGTGCTAGAGATCCTCGGACTAGCGGGGTTCTCAATGAGCAGTTCTTC CSARDPRTSGVLNEQFF
NA TRBJ2-1 TRBV10-3 NA TGTGCCATCGCAAGGGGAGATGAGCAGTTCTTC CAIARGDEQFF
NA TRBJ2-1 TRBV30 many TGTGCCTGGAGCCTCGGACCTGAGCAGTTCTTC CAWSLGPEQFF
NA TRBJ1-5 TRBV24-1 many TGTGCCACCAGTGATCAATACGACGACCAGCCCCAGCATTTT CATSDQYDDQPQHF
NA TRBJ2-3 TRBV7-2 NA TGTGCCAGCAGCTTAAGGGGTAGCAGACTTAGCACAGATACGCAGTATTTT CASSLRGSRLSTDTQYF